This entry lists 23 T cell receptor beta chains sequenced from one sample in a study of control samples from healthy donors and cancer patients. TCRdb's copy holds only in-frame clones and misses some; the assay was immunoSEQ multiplex PCR. The sample holds around 150,000 clones; under 96% are singletons and the top ten take over 1%. The sequenced sample was blood. The source is a woman in her 30s in good health.

The chain links TRBV3-1 (or the pseudogene TRBV3-2) to TRBJ2-6; no reliable D call. V was trimmed by 4 bases and J by 1 base, leaving 14 bases between them. The CDR3 covers 17 residues. Germline V gene lookup returns CDR1 LGHDT and CDR2 YNNKEL (reference sequence). CDR3 region: CASSPPPYGSGANVLTF. The CDR3 DNA is TGTGCCAGCAGCCCGCCCCCCTATGGTTCTGGGGCCAACGTCCTGACTTTC.

The chain links TRBV5-1 to TRBJ1-1, with 7 bases lining up with TRBD1. The V segment lost 4 bases and the J segment 6 bases; nucleotides outside the gene matches: 9. Germline V gene sequence: CDR1 SGHRS, CDR2 YFSETQ. This CDR3 comprises 14 residues. The CDR3 coding sequence is TGCGCCAGCAGCACGGGGGACAGCGCGGCTGAAGCTTTCTTT. Residues: CASSTGDSAAEAFF.

This clone has only one observation. This chain connects TRBV9 to TRBJ2-6, with TRBD1 as a possible D gene (6 bases). V was trimmed by 3 bases and J by 0 bases, leaving 16 bases between them. The germline V gene encodes CDR1 SGDLS and CDR2 YYNGEE. The CDR3 consists of 18 residues. The CDR3 loop reads CASSAWDKTYSGANVLTF. The DNA of the CDR3 is TGTGCCAGCAGCGCCTGGGACAAAACATACTCTGGGGCCAACGTCCTGACTTTC. The full variable domain, its missing parts supplied by reference TRBV9 and TRBJ2-6, is DSGVTQTPKHLITATGQRVTLRCSPRSGDLSVYWYQQSLDQGLQFLIQYYNGEERAKGNILERFSAQQFPDLHSELNLSSLELGDSALYFCASSAWDKTYSGANVLTFGAGSRLTVL.

This rearrangement joins TRBV2 to TRBJ1-2, with 7 bases aligning to TRBD1. V lost 5 bases and J lost 3; bases outside the gene matches: 3. CDR1 and CDR2 (germline): SNHLY, FYNNEI. The CDR3 totals 13 residues. In DNA form, the CDR3 reads TGTGCCAGCAGTATACAGGGGTACTATGGCTACACCTTC. This gives the protein CASSIQGYYGYTF.

J is TRBJ2-3 and V is TRBV3-1 (or the pseudogene TRBV3-2); no firm D call. V dropped 6 bases and J dropped 6 bases, with 7 bases sitting between them. Germline V gene data show CDR1 as LGHDT and CDR2 as YNNKEL (reference sequence). The CDR3 totals 11 residues. CDR3 amino acids: CASRLRDTQYF. CDR3 nucleotide sequence: TGTGCCAGCAGGCTCCGGGATACGCAGTATTTT.

The genes are TRBV18 and TRBJ2-2, with a possible D match to TRBD2 (6 bases). CDR3 length: 16 residues. The germline gives CDR1 KGHSH, CDR2 LQKENI. V gave up 5 bases and J gave up 2 bases, with 15 bases separating them. CDR3 DNA sequence: TGTGCCAGCTCAAACCCTGGGACTGATAACACCGGGGAGCTGTTTTTT. This gives the protein CASSNPGTDNTGELFF.

The chain carries TRBV2 and TRBJ2-3; 10 positions agree with TRBD1. CDR1 is SNHLY, CDR2 FYNNEI, per germline. J was trimmed by 6 bases and V by 6 bases; bases with no gene match: 9. The CDR3 length is 15 residues. The CDR3 bases are TGTGCCAGCAGCCGGGACAGGGGTCAGTTTGATACGCAGTATTTT. It yields the protein CASSRDRGQFDTQYF.

This chain uses TRBV3-1 (or the pseudogene TRBV3-2) with TRBJ1-6, with a possible D match to TRBD1 (5 bases). From germline, CDR1 is LGHDT and CDR2 YNNKEL (reference sequence). V was pared by 0 bases and J by 7 bases, with 10 bases between. The CDR3 is 15 residues long. The CDR3, as DNA: TGTGCCAGCAGCCAAGATCGCCAGGGCAATTCACCCCTCCACTTT. The encoded protein is CASSQDRQGNSPLHF.

The J gene is TRBJ2-5, the V gene TRBV3-1 (or the pseudogene TRBV3-2), with a possible D match to TRBD1 (6 bases). Between the trimmed V and J ends, which lost 1 base and 5 bases, there was a span of 11 bases. The CDR3 contains 14 residues. Germline V gene data show CDR1 as LGHDT and CDR2 as YNNKEL (reference sequence). CDR3 DNA sequence: TGTGCCAGCAGCCAAGGAGAGGGGGACGAGACCCAGTACTTC. It encodes CASSQGEGDETQYF.

The chain is built from TRBV5-4 and TRBJ2-7, with 8 bases lining up with TRBD2. The CDR3 contains 14 residues. The V gene's germline CDR1 is SGHNT and CDR2 YYREEE (reference sequence). The ends lost 4 bases at V and 4 bases at J; junction bases unmatched: 7. DNA of the CDR3: TGTGCCAGCAGCCCCCTCGGGAGGGAGTACGAGCAGTACTTC. This translates into CASSPLGREYEQYF.

The chain employs TRBV9 and TRBJ1-4, with D unclear. The CDR3 has 13 residues. Looked up from germline, CDR1 is SGDLS and CDR2 is YYNGEE. V was clipped by 4 bases and J by 8 bases, with 12 bases between them. CDR3 nucleotide sequence: TGTGCCAGCAGCCCCCACACGGACGAAAAACTGTTTTTT. It encodes CASSPHTDEKLFF.

The chain has TRBV18 and TRBJ2-5; D gene ambiguous. Germline lookup yields CDR1 KGHSH and CDR2 LQKENI. The CDR3 is 13 residues long. V was shortened by 5 bases and J by 3 bases, with 10 bases between the two germline ends. The CDR3 is CASSGDTEETQYF. CDR3 DNA sequence: TGTGCCAGCTCAGGAGACACTGAAGAGACCCAGTACTTC.

The chain carries TRBV27 and TRBJ2-1, with 7 nucleotides matching TRBD1. In germline, CDR1 is MNHEY, CDR2 SMNVEV (reference sequence). J gave up 0 bases and V 5 bases, and 10 bases lay outside the gene matches. The CDR3 consists of 17 residues. The CDR3 bases are TGTGCCAGCAGTACTAAACAGGGGCCATCCTCCTACAATGAGCAGTTCTTC. Encoded protein: CASSTKQGPSSYNEQFF.

The V call is TRBV6-1, the J call TRBJ2-7; the match to TRBD1 covers 8 bases. The CDR3 is made up of 12 amino acids. The V gene end was trimmed by 1 base and the J gene end by 9 bases; junction bases not matched to a gene: 2. Germline V CDR1 and CDR2: MNHNS, SASEGT. Written as DNA, the CDR3 is TGTGCCAGCAGTGAAGTGGGGACAGGGCAGTACTTC. Translating it yields CASSEVGTGQYF.

The chain is built from TRBV2 and TRBJ1-3; D call uncertain. The CDR3 is made up of 13 amino acids. Trimming cost V 4 bases and J 4 bases, with 8 bases left between them. Germline CDR1 SNHLY, CDR2 FYNNEI. The CDR3, as DNA: TGTGCCAGCAGTGCAGAGAGAGGAAACACCATATATTTT. Its protein product is CASSAERGNTIYF.

The rearrangement uses TRBV28 and TRBJ1-4, with a tentative D call TRBD1 (6 bases). The CDR3 length is 15 residues. CDR1 MDHEN and CDR2 SYDVKM come from the germline V gene. Trimming took off 5 bases at V and 3 bases at J, with 13 bases between the two ends. The CDR3 is CASSVPGTSNEKLFF. CDR3 DNA sequence: TGTGCCAGCAGTGTACCCGGGACATCTAATGAAAAACTGTTTTTT.

V and J are TRBV5-5 and TRBJ2-2, with no clear D. This CDR3 has 15 amino acids. Trimming removed 0 bases at V and 2 bases at J, with 8 bases between. CDR1 and CDR2 from the germline V gene are SGHKS and YYEKEE (reference sequence). In DNA, the CDR3 is TGTGCCAGCAGCTTGGCCAGGTCAAACACCGGGGAGCTGTTTTTT. Amino acid sequence: CASSLARSNTGELFF.

The chain employs TRBV7-9 and TRBJ2-3, with D possibly matching TRBD1 (6 bases). CDR1 and CDR2 from the germline V gene are SEHNR and FQNEAQ (reference sequence). The CDR3 is made up of 17 amino acids. V was cut by 5 bases and J by 2 bases, with 20 bases left in between. The CDR3 spells CASSRKRTVGVTDTQYF. The DNA of the CDR3 is TGTGCCAGCAGCCGTAAGCGGACAGTTGGGGTCACAGATACGCAGTATTTT.

This clone was counted a single time. The sample holds other DNA sequences that translate to the same CDR3. V is TRBV2 and J is TRBJ2-2, with a possible D match to TRBD2 (5 bases). V gave up 7 bases and J gave up 6 bases, with 6 bases separating them. The CDR3 covers 11 residues. Germline values: CDR1 SNHLY, CDR2 FYNNEI. The CDR3 DNA is TGTGCCAGCACGGGGTCCGGGGAGCTGTTTTTT. This encodes CASTGSGELFF.

The chain links TRBV5-4 to TRBJ2-2; 8 bases line up with TRBD1. The germline gives CDR1 SGHNT, CDR2 YYREEE (reference sequence). Unmatched junction bases numbered 6, after V lost 4 bases and J lost 1 base. CDR3 length equals 16 residues. The CDR3 DNA is TGTGCCAGCAGCGCGCCGACAGGGGAGAACACCGGGGAGCTGTTTTTT. Translation: CASSAPTGENTGELFF.

The chain has TRBV6-5 and TRBJ1-2; perhaps TRBD1 as D (5 bases). Per germline, CDR1 MNHEY and CDR2 SVGAGI. Trimming took off 2 bases at V and 5 bases at J, with 12 bases between the two ends. The CDR3 is made up of 14 amino acids. CDR3 loop: CASSYRGGGYGYTF. The DNA of the CDR3 is TGTGCCAGCAGTTACAGGGGAGGAGGGTATGGCTACACCTTC.

The rearrangement links TRBV28 to TRBJ2-2, with D possibly being TRBD1 (6 bases). V lost 7 bases and J 2 bases, leaving 8 bases between the germline ends. The CDR3 contains 13 residues. The germline V gene has CDR1 MDHEN and CDR2 SYDVKM. The CDR3 here is CASMDRNTGELFF. CDR3 bases: TGTGCCAGCATGGACAGAAACACCGGGGAGCTGTTTTTT.

The chain recombines TRBV18 with TRBJ1-3; D unresolved. This CDR3 spans 14 amino acids. The germline gives CDR1 KGHSH, CDR2 LQKENI. Trimming removed 2 bases at V and 3 bases at J, with 8 bases between. This CDR3 reads CASSPGVNGNTIYF. CDR3 DNA: TGTGCCAGCTCACCAGGGGTAAATGGAAACACCATATATTTT.